The 5 T cell receptor beta chains in this list originate from one sample, sequenced in a study of T cell changes during pregnancy in multiple sclerosis. Method: immunoSEQ multiplex PCR; TCRdb's copy keeps in-frame clones and lacks some. The table shows 40,000 to 60,000 clones, with roughly 94% occurring only once. Material: CD4+ T cells from peripheral blood mononuclear cells, obtained in the third trimester of pregnancy. The receptors stem from a female donor with multiple sclerosis, enrolled in a pregnancy study.

For this clone: Sequence at one end of the junction differs from germline and may be a read error. This chain uses TRBV27 with TRBJ2-7; possible D gene TRBD2, 5 bases. This CDR3 has 15 amino acids. From germline, CDR1 is MNHEY and CDR2 SMNVEV (reference sequence). The CDR3 reads CASSLSPRGSYEQYF. In nucleotides, the CDR3 is TGTGCCAGCAGTCTATCCCCCCGGGGCTCCTACGAGCAGTACTTC.

The chain recombines TRBV2 with TRBJ2-1, with D tentatively TRBD2 (5 bases). Germline CDR1 and CDR2: SNHLY and FYNNEI. This CDR3 is built from 14 residues. Trimming took 6 bases from V and 6 from J, leaving 15 bases between them. CDR3 protein: CASRLEGGTNEQFF. Here the CDR3 DNA reads TGTGCCAGCAGACTAGAGGGTGGTACCAATGAGCAGTTCTTC.

About this clone itself: Other DNA sequences in the same sample also yield this CDR3. The chain carries TRBV5-8 and TRBJ2-3; D is possibly TRBD2 (6 bases). The germline CDR1 and CDR2 sequences are SGHTS and YDEGEE. This CDR3 region has 18 residues. The V gene lost 2 bases and the J gene lost 0 bases, with 19 bases spanning the gap. DNA of the CDR3: TGTGCCAGCAGCTTTGCCCAAATTAGCGGCCCCAGCACAGATACGCAGTATTTT. Amino acid sequence: CASSFAQISGPSTDTQYF.

The V call is TRBV5-1, the J call TRBJ2-3; D perhaps matches TRBD2 (5 bases). The V end was cut by 1 base, the J end by 6 bases, with 9 bases between. From germline, CDR1 is SGHRS and CDR2 YFSETQ. This CDR3 region has 13 residues. CDR3 sequence reads: CASSLPGSDTQYF. As DNA, the CDR3 is TGCGCCAGCAGCTTGCCGGGATCGGATACGCAGTATTTT.

This clone was seen a single time. CDR3 residues: CASSKVGLAGTHEQYF. CDR3 DNA sequence: TGTGCCAGCAGCAAAGTTGGGCTAGCGGGAACCCACGAGCAGTACTTC. The chain uses TRBV21-1 and TRBJ2-7; no check of the table's D call, TRBD2, against the DNA was made. TRBV21-1 is described as a pseudogene. The CDR3 sequence is 16 residues long.